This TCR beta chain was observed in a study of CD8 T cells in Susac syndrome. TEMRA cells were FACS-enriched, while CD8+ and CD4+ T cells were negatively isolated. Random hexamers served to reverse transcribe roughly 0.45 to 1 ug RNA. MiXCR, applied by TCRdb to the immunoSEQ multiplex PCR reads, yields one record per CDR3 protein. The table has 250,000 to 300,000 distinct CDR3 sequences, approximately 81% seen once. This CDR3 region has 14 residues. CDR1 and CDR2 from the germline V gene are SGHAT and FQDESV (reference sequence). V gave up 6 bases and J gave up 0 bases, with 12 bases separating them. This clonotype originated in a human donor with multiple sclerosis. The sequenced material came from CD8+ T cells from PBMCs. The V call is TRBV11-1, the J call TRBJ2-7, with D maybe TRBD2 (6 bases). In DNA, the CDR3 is TGTGCCAGCAGGTGGGACTTTAGCTCCTACGAGCAGTACTTC. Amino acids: CASRWDFSSYEQYF.